A single sample is the source of the 25 T cell receptor beta chains below, sequenced in a study of technical replicates of blood from several donors. Sequencing used immunoSEQ multiplex PCR; TCRdb keeps in-frame clones, though not all of them. The table lists tens of thousands of clones, more than 90% of them singletons. Sequenced material: PBMCs. Source of these receptors: a human donor in good health. Some clones in this sample may be carry-over from other donors' samples.

The CDR3: CASSIEGGYEQYF. CDR3 nucleotides: TGTGCCAGTAGTATAGAGGGCGGGTACGAGCAGTACTTC. This chain joins TRBV19 and TRBJ2-7; weak D call: TRBD2 (5 bases). Germline lookup yields CDR1 LNHDA and CDR2 SQIVND (reference sequence). This CDR3 has 13 amino acids. Between the trimmed V and J ends, which lost 0 bases and 4 bases, there was a span of 7 bases.

The chain links TRBV11-2 to TRBJ2-1; 9 bases align to TRBD2. Losses at the gene ends were 5 bases for V and 7 bases for J; bases not matched to a gene: 12. Germline V gene data show CDR1 as SGHAT and CDR2 as FQNNGV. The CDR3 has 16 residues. The CDR3 region is CASSRRLAEEGNEQFF. CDR3 coding DNA: TGTGCCAGCAGCCGACGACTAGCGGAAGAGGGTAATGAGCAGTTCTTC. Variable domain in full (rest from reference TRBV11-2 and TRBJ2-1): EAGVAQSPRYKIIEKRQSVAFWCNPISGHATLYWYQQILGQGPKLLIQFQNNGVVDDSQLPKDRFSAERLKGVDSTLKIQPAKLEDSAVYLCASSRRLAEEGNEQFFGPGTRLTVL.

The gene calls are TRBV11-2 and TRBJ2-7; the match to TRBD1 covers 7 bases. With V trimmed by 1 base and J by 3 bases, 6 bases remained unmatched. The V gene's germline CDR1 is SGHAT and CDR2 FQNNGV. The CDR3 runs 15 residues. The DNA for the CDR3 is TGTGCCAGCAGCTTAGGGACAGGCCGATTCTACGAGCAGTACTTC. Protein product: CASSLGTGRFYEQYF. The variable domain in full, completed from reference TRBV11-2 and TRBJ2-7, reads EAGVAQSPRYKIIEKRQSVAFWCNPISGHATLYWYQQILGQGPKLLIQFQNNGVVDDSQLPKDRFSAERLKGVDSTLKIQPAKLEDSAVYLCASSLGTGRFYEQYFGPGTRLTVT.

As DNA, the CDR3 is TGTGCCAGCGGAACAGGGTTTCAGGGGGATACGCAGTATTTT. Translating gives CASGTGFQGDTQYF. The chain recombines TRBV7-2 with TRBJ2-3; possible D gene TRBD1, 6 bases. Trimming cost V 8 bases and J 6 bases, with 18 bases left between them. Germline assignment: CDR1 SGHTA and CDR2 FQGNSA. The CDR3 spans 14 residues.

This clone was found once. The chain recombines TRBV7-3 with TRBJ2-7; a weak D match, TRBD1 (6 bases). The CDR3 runs 14 residues. CDR1 SGHTA and CDR2 FQGTGA come from the germline V gene. Trimming left V 6 bases short and J 3 bases short, with 15 bases between. The CDR3: CASRTGTGHYEQYF. In DNA form, the CDR3 reads TGTGCCAGCAGGACCGGGACGGGACACTACGAGCAGTACTTC.

The chain combines TRBV15 with TRBJ2-7, with TRBD1 matching over 8 bases. Losses at the gene ends were 0 bases for V and 3 bases for J; bases not matched to a gene: 19. This CDR3 is built from 20 residues. CDR1 is LNHNV and CDR2 is YYDKDF in the germline V gene (reference sequence). This CDR3 reads CATSRDNNRGSFPPYYEQYF. The CDR3 DNA is TGTGCCACCAGCAGAGATAACAACAGGGGGTCTTTCCCCCCATACTACGAGCAGTACTTC.

The V and J genes are TRBV14 and TRBJ1-2; D gene ambiguous. The germline V and J ends were trimmed by 4 bases and 4 bases, with 10 bases remaining between them. This CDR3 is 13 amino acids long. CDR1 is SGHDN, CDR2 FVKESK, per germline. CDR3 sequence: CASSPGFSYGYTF. For the CDR3, the DNA is TGTGCCAGCAGCCCCGGTTTTAGCTATGGCTACACCTTC. The full variable domain, in which reference TRBV14 and TRBJ1-2 provide the parts outside the CDR3, is EAGVTQFPSHSVIEKGQTVTLRCDPISGHDNLYWYRRVMGKEIKFLLHFVKESKQDESGMPNNRFLAERTGGTYSTLKVQPAELEDSGVYFCASSPGFSYGYTFGSGTRLTVV.

The J gene is TRBJ2-1, the V gene TRBV27, with D possibly TRBD2 on 6 matching bases. This CDR3 region has 16 residues. V was trimmed by 3 bases and J by 0 bases, leaving 12 bases between them. CDR1 and CDR2 (germline): MNHEY, SMNVEV (reference sequence). The CDR3 reads CASSFSGTSSYNEQFF. In DNA form, the CDR3 reads TGTGCCAGCAGTTTTAGCGGCACCAGCTCCTACAATGAGCAGTTCTTC.

CDR3 sequence reads: CASIPSGAYNEQFF. CDR3 DNA sequence: TGTGCCAGTATACCTAGCGGGGCGTACAATGAGCAGTTCTTC. V gene TRBV19 combines with J gene TRBJ2-1, with 9 bases matching TRBD2. The germline V gene encodes CDR1 LNHDA and CDR2 SQIVND (reference sequence). Losses at the gene ends were 7 bases for V and 4 bases for J; bases not matched to a gene: 5. The CDR3 totals 14 residues.

This clone has a single count. The chain couples TRBV6-6 to TRBJ1-1; the D gene is possibly TRBD1 (5 bases). This CDR3 is 11 amino acids long. Per the germline V gene, CDR1 is MNHNY and CDR2 is SVGAGI (reference sequence). Deletions cut 7 bases from V and 7 bases from J, with 10 bases between. The CDR3 sequence is CASMGGDEAFF. The CDR3 bases are TGTGCCAGCATGGGAGGGGATGAAGCTTTCTTT.

With respect to this clone: Other DNA sequences in this sample translate to the same CDR3. This chain links TRBV6-5 with TRBJ2-7; D might be TRBD1 (5 bases). V was clipped by 2 bases and J by 1 base, with 12 bases between them. CDR1 and CDR2 from the germline V gene are MNHEY and SVGAGI. The CDR3 has 15 amino acids. CDR3 bases: TGTGCCAGCAGTTACGGGCAGGGTCTATCCTACGAGCAGTACTTC. Translated: CASSYGQGLSYEQYF.

The CDR3 protein is CASSLEIPRGGYTF. The CDR3 DNA follows: TGTGCCAGCAGCTTAGAAATCCCTCGTGGCGGCTACACCTTC. J is TRBJ1-2 and V is TRBV7-9; D gene uncertain. Trimming stripped 1 base from V and 8 bases from J, with 14 bases between. Germline assignment: CDR1 SEHNR and CDR2 FQNEAQ (reference sequence). CDR3 length: 14 residues.

This sequence joins TRBV10-3 and TRBJ2-6, with 7 bases matching TRBD2. Germline values: CDR1 ENHRY, CDR2 SYGVKD. This CDR3 is built from 18 residues. J lost 0 bases, V lost 6 bases, and 11 bases had no gene match. CDR3 sequence (DNA): TGTGCCATCAGGCACCCCCCGGGAGGAAACTCTGGGGCCAACGTCCTGACTTTC. Its translation: CAIRHPPGGNSGANVLTF.

This clone was detected once. The chain has TRBV21-1 and TRBJ2-7; the DNA was not compared with TRBD2, the D call given in the table. TRBV21-1 is recorded as a pseudogene. The CDR3 covers 14 residues. The CDR3 here is CASSKVGGSYEQYF. The CDR3 DNA follows: TGTGCCAGCAGCAAAGTGGGAGGCTCCTACGAGCAGTACTTC.

The chain is built from TRBV5-1 and TRBJ2-2; tentative D call: TRBD2 (5 bases). Germline V gene lookup returns CDR1 SGHRS and CDR2 YFSETQ. Between the trimmed V and J ends, which lost 0 bases and 3 bases, there was a span of 18 bases. The CDR3 runs 18 residues. The CDR3 spells CASSLARSDRGYTGELFF. CDR3 DNA sequence: TGCGCCAGCAGCTTGGCGCGTAGCGACCGTGGTTACACCGGGGAGCTGTTTTTT.

The gene calls are TRBV27 and TRBJ2-1; the match to TRBD2 covers 10 bases. CDR1 is MNHEY, CDR2 SMNVEV, per germline (reference sequence). This CDR3 has 15 amino acids. V lost 6 bases and J lost 6; bases outside the gene matches: 8. CDR3 in amino acids: CASSRGAGGSNEQFF. The DNA for the CDR3 is TGTGCCAGCAGCCGCGGAGCGGGGGGGTCCAATGAGCAGTTCTTC.

The chain links TRBV2 to TRBJ1-1, with a possible D match to TRBD1 (6 bases). V was cut by 11 bases and J by 10 bases, with 20 bases left in between. CDR1 and CDR2 (germline): SNHLY, FYNNEI. This CDR3 region has 12 residues. The CDR3 DNA follows: TGTGCCTTTCAGGGGCCGCATGTAGGAGCTTTCTTT. Its translation is CAFQGPHVGAFF.

This clone appeared a few times. The chain is built from TRBV14 and TRBJ1-2; D unclear. Germline-derived CDR1 and CDR2 are SGHDN and FVKESK. V was pared by 6 bases and J by 1 base, with 12 bases between. There are 14 residues in the CDR3. The CDR3 DNA follows: TGTGCCAGCAGTCCTAATCCGGTTAACTATGGCTACACCTTC. This encodes CASSPNPVNYGYTF.

For the CDR3, the DNA is TGTGCCAGCAGAGCCGACAGGGCAAGCAATCAGCCCCAGCATTTT. Protein product: CASRADRASNQPQHF. The chain has TRBV7-2 and TRBJ1-5, with 7 bases identical to TRBD1. The germline V gene encodes CDR1 SGHTA and CDR2 FQGNSA. The V and J ends lost 6 bases and 1 base, in that order; junction bases with no gene match: 6. CDR3 length equals 15 residues. The entire variable domain, with the rest obtained from reference TRBV7-2 and TRBJ1-5, is as follows: GAGVSQSPSNKVTEKGKDVELRCDPISGHTALYWYRQSLGQGLEFLIYFQGNSAPDKSGLPSDRFSAERTGGSVSTLTIQRTQQEDSAVYLCASRADRASNQPQHFGDGTRLSIL.

The CDR3 here is CAWTGGLANTEAFF. CDR3 bases: TGTGCCTGGACAGGGGGCTTAGCGAACACTGAAGCTTTCTTT. The chain joins TRBV30 to TRBJ1-1; 8 bases are a match to TRBD1. The CDR3 extends over 14 amino acids. The V gene end was trimmed by 4 bases and the J gene end by 1 base; junction bases not matched to a gene: 5. Germline-derived CDR1 and CDR2 are GTSNPN and SVGIG (reference sequence).

This clone was found a few times. The J gene is TRBJ2-3, the V gene TRBV18, with TRBD2 identical over 9 bases. The CDR3 is 13 residues long. Germline CDR1 KGHSH, CDR2 LQKENI. J lost 2 bases, V lost 11 bases, and 5 bases had no gene match. The CDR3 reads CAGASGVTDTQYF. The CDR3 DNA follows: TGTGCCGGCGCTAGCGGGGTCACAGATACGCAGTATTTT.

The rearrangement joins TRBV6-1 to TRBJ1-2; 7 nucleotides agree with TRBD1. Trimming cost V 1 base and J 7 bases; bases outside gene matches: 12. Germline V gene data show CDR1 as MNHNS and CDR2 as SASEGT. This CDR3 comprises 16 residues. The CDR3 loop reads CASSEELTGSYGGYTF. The DNA of the CDR3 is TGTGCCAGCAGTGAAGAGTTGACAGGGTCGTACGGTGGCTACACCTTC.

The J gene is TRBJ1-2, the V gene TRBV30; D is perhaps TRBD1 (5 bases). This CDR3 has 13 amino acids. Trimming removed 5 bases from V and 4 bases from J, with 14 bases in between. Per the germline V gene, CDR1 is GTSNPN and CDR2 is SVGIG (reference sequence). Written as DNA, the CDR3 is TGTGCCTGGCTAAGGGGCGGGGGCTATGGCTACACCTTC. Protein product: CAWLRGGGYGYTF.

The V call is TRBV18, the J call TRBJ2-1; 8 bases are shared with TRBD1. The length of the CDR3 is 15 residues. V was clipped by 3 bases and J by 2 bases; unmatched bases: 3. Germline V gene data show CDR1 as KGHSH and CDR2 as LQKENI. In nucleotides, the CDR3 is TGTGCCAGCTCACCCGGGACAGGCCCCTACAATGAGCAGTTCTTC. As protein: CASSPGTGPYNEQFF.

The chain links TRBV5-8 to TRBJ1-5, with 7 bases that match TRBD1. Germline V CDR1 and CDR2: SGHTS, YDEGEE. V lost 4 bases and J lost 4; bases outside the gene matches: 8. This CDR3 is built from 15 residues. The CDR3 loop is CASSRGTVLNQPQHF. The DNA of the CDR3 is TGTGCCAGCAGCCGGGGGACAGTCCTTAATCAGCCCCAGCATTTT.